The 14 T cell receptor beta chains below come from one sample, sequenced in a study of T cells in Graves' hyperthyroidism and ophthalmopathy. RNA transcripts gave rise to amplified TCR beta CDR3 regions. Primed by the HTBI set, a first-round RT-PCR was run on the TCR CDR3. TCRdb called the multiplex PCR reads again in MiXCR, with one record for every CDR3 protein. This sample carries roughly 630,000 distinct CDR3 sequences, around 16% of them seen once, and the ten largest clones take under 8%. Sequences were obtained from blood. The receptors derive from a woman aged 25 to 45 with Graves' hyperthyroidism.

This clonotype was found many times. The rearrangement joins TRBV6-1 to TRBJ1-1; D not resolved. The CDR3 runs to 14 residues. Germline-derived CDR1 and CDR2 are MNHNS and SASEGT. Trimming took off 7 bases at V and 0 bases at J, with 12 bases between the two ends. In nucleotides, the CDR3 is TGTGCCAGCACCCGGGGAATCCTGAACACTGAAGCTTTCTTT. It codes for CASTRGILNTEAFF.

This clonotype was detected only a few times. This chain connects TRBV20-1 to TRBJ2-1; D gene uncertain. Germline V lookup: CDR1 DFQATT, CDR2 SNEGSKA (reference sequence). The V gene lost 0 bases and the J gene lost 0 bases, with 15 bases spanning the gap. This CDR3 comprises 17 residues. CDR3 sequence (DNA): TGCAGTGCTAGAGAAGCTAACCCTTCGAGCTCCTACAATGAGCAGTTCTTC. Its translation is CSAREANPSSSYNEQFF.

This clonotype came up a few times. The rearrangement links TRBV20-1 to TRBJ1-1, with TRBD1 matching 7 bases. The germline V gene encodes CDR1 DFQATT and CDR2 SNEGSKA (reference sequence). J gave up 7 bases and V 4 bases, and 3 bases lay outside the gene matches. The CDR3 totals 11 residues. In DNA form, the CDR3 reads TGCAGTGCTACCAGACAGGGTGAAGCTTTCTTT. Its translation is CSATRQGEAFF.

In its sample, this clonotype was seen many times. This chain's CDR3 is CASSPRTGANTGELFF. The DNA for the CDR3 is TGCGCCAGCAGCCCGAGGACAGGGGCGAACACCGGGGAGCTGTTTTTT. The gene calls are TRBV5-1 and TRBJ2-2; 9 bases match TRBD1. The length of the CDR3 is 16 residues. V trimming: 4 bases; J trimming: 0 bases; junction bases outside the gene matches: 4. Germline loops: CDR1 SGHRS, CDR2 YFSETQ.

This clonotype was counted ten times or more. The genes are TRBV28 and TRBJ2-5, with 8 bases identical to TRBD2. The CDR3 runs to 16 residues. Germline V gives CDR1 MDHEN, CDR2 SYDVKM. With 7 bases clipped from V and 5 bases from J, the junction kept 15 bases outside the gene matches. The CDR3 nucleotides are TGTGCCAGCACCCTTAGGGAGCGGGGGCGTAAGGAGACCCAGTACTTC. It encodes CASTLRERGRKETQYF.

This clonotype was counted a few times. The V and J genes are TRBV13 and TRBJ2-3; no definite D call. CDR1 PRHDT and CDR2 FYEKMQ come from the germline V gene (reference sequence). V dropped 4 bases and J dropped 7 bases, with 12 bases sitting between them. The CDR3 totals 13 residues. The CDR3 bases are TGTGCCAGCAGCTCTCGGACGTTTAATACGCAGTATTTT. Protein sequence: CASSSRTFNTQYF.

V is TRBV9 and J is TRBJ2-3, with TRBD2 identical over 11 bases. Germline V lookup: CDR1 SGDLS, CDR2 YYNGEE. The CDR3 runs 17 residues. V lost 3 bases, J lost 4 bases, and 10 bases stayed unmatched. The chain's CDR3 is CASSEGLGLAASDTQYF. The CDR3 bases are TGTGCCAGCAGCGAGGGCCTGGGACTAGCGGCGTCAGATACGCAGTATTTT.

Remarks on this clonotype: A much larger clone lies one base from this, so it may be a read error. The chain couples TRBV11-3 to TRBJ2-2; D unclear. From germline, CDR1 is SGHNT and CDR2 YENEEA. CDR3 length: 14 residues. Trimming stripped 1 base from V and 9 bases from J, with 12 bases between. CDR3 sequence reads: CASSLGGLTRELFF. The CDR3 DNA reads as TGTGCCAGCAGCTTAGGGGGTCTTACCAGGGAGCTGTTTTTT.

This clonotype was detected many times. The chain recombines TRBV29-1 with TRBJ2-5; TRBD2 aligns across 8 bases. Germline values: CDR1 SQVTM, CDR2 ANQGSEA. This CDR3 contains 14 residues. J lost 5 bases, V lost 3 bases, and 8 bases had no gene match. CDR3 nucleotides: TGCAGCGTTGAGGAAGCGGGAGTTGGGGAGACCCAGTACTTC. It encodes CSVEEAGVGETQYF.

This chain uses TRBV4-3 with TRBJ1-3, with 9 bases that match TRBD1. Germline values: CDR1 LGHNA, CDR2 YSLEER. The trim removed 2 bases at V and 3 bases at J, leaving 5 bases unmatched. The CDR3 is 16 amino acids. The CDR3 reads CASSQKQGAVGNTIYF. The DNA for the CDR3 is TGCGCCAGCAGCCAAAAACAGGGGGCGGTTGGAAACACCATATATTTT.

The chain combines TRBV20-1 with TRBJ2-4; 7 bases fit TRBD1. The CDR3 consists of 13 residues. Trimming took 3 bases from V and 13 from J; bases not matched to a gene: 12. Germline CDR1 DFQATT, CDR2 SNEGSKA (reference sequence). Written as DNA, the CDR3 is TGCAGTGCTAGGGACGCCGACAGGGCGCTACAGTACTTC. It yields the protein CSARDADRALQYF.

This clonotype has at least ten counts. The chain joins TRBV27 to TRBJ1-5; no clear D gene. Germline V gene sequence: CDR1 MNHEY, CDR2 SMNVEV (reference sequence). This CDR3 is 16 amino acids long. V lost 5 bases to trimming and J lost 5 bases, with 19 bases between them. The CDR3, as DNA: TGTGCCAGCAGTCCCGCTAATTGGCTTGGCGATCAGCCCCAGCATTTT. It specifies CASSPANWLGDQPQHF.

This clonotype was counted only a few times. This rearrangement joins TRBV6-5 to TRBJ2-1; 7 nucleotides agree with TRBD2. This CDR3 is built from 17 residues. From germline, CDR1 is MNHEY and CDR2 SVGAGI. V was pared by 5 bases and J by 8 bases, with 18 bases of the junction left unmatched. CDR3 sequence: CASSRHLDIPGRDEQFF. The CDR3 DNA sequence: TGTGCCAGCAGTCGCCATCTTGACATCCCGGGGAGGGATGAGCAGTTCTTC.

This clonotype appeared many times. The J gene is TRBJ1-5, the V gene TRBV24-1, with 7 bases identical to TRBD1. Germline V gene sequence: CDR1 KGHDR, CDR2 SFDVKD. CDR3 length: 15 residues. The J segment lost 5 bases and the V segment lost 5 bases, leaving 8 bases of the junction unmatched. CDR3 in amino acids: CATSARGGGDQPQHF. The CDR3 DNA is TGTGCCACCAGTGCGCGAGGGGGCGGCGATCAGCCCCAGCATTTT.